This TCR beta chain was identified during a study of T cell repertoires in cytomegalovirus infection. For the study at large: Both a matching HLA type and CMV infection were indicated by public TCR beta signatures.

Study-level points and caveats: HLA-C-restricted CMV clonotypes gave the most frequent clonotype in two of eight donors.

TCRdb re-called the reads through MiXCR, storing one row per CDR3 protein. This table holds about 830,000 distinct CDR3 sequences, approximately 30% found once. The CDR3 has 19 amino acids. Germline-derived CDR1 and CDR2 are SGHTA and FQGNSA. As to this clonotype: Its antigen is unknown. A much larger clone lies a single base off, so this may be a read error.

This specimen was cultured CD8+ T cells from PBMCs, taken from culture after CMV antigen stimulation. This chain uses TRBV7-2 with TRBJ1-6; TRBD1 matches 8 bases. The source of this sequence is a human donor in good health (CMV status not recorded). Some clones in this sample may be carry-over from other donors' samples. CDR3 sequence (DNA): TGTGTCAGCAGCTTAGCGCCGACAGGGGCTCTCCCGGTAGGATCACCCCTCCACTTT. Encoded protein: CVSSLAPTGALPVGSPLHF. Complete variable domain (other parts from reference TRBV7-2 and TRBJ1-6): GAGVSQSPSNKVTEKGKDVELRCDPISGHTALYWYRQSLGQGLEFLIYFQGNSAPDKSGLPSDRFSAERTGGSVSTLTIQRTQQEDSAVYLCVSSLAPTGALPVGSPLHFGNGTRLTVT.